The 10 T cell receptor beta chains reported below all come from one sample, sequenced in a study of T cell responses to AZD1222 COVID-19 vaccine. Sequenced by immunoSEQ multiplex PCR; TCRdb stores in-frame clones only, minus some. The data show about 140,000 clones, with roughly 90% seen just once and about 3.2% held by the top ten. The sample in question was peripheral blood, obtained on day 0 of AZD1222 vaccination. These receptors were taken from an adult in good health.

CDR3 loop: CAWSPLTGVANTEAFF. The CDR3 nucleotides are TGTGCCTGGAGTCCACTGACAGGGGTTGCGAACACTGAAGCTTTCTTT. V usage is TRBV30 and J usage is TRBJ1-1, with 8 bases aligning to TRBD1. Per germline, CDR1 GTSNPN and CDR2 SVGIG (reference sequence). The CDR3 totals 16 residues. The trim removed 2 bases at V and 1 base at J, leaving 9 bases unmatched.

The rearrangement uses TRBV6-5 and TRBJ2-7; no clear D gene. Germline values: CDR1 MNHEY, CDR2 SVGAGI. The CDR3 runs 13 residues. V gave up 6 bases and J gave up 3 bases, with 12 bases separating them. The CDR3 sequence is CASSLPQSYEQYF. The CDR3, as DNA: TGTGCCAGCAGCCTGCCTCAAAGCTACGAGCAGTACTTC.

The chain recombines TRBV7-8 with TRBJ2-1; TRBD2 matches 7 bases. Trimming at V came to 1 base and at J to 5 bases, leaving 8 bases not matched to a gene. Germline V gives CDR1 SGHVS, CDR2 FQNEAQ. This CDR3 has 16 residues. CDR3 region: CASSLVPSGGDNEQFF. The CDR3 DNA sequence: TGTGCCAGCAGCTTAGTTCCTAGCGGAGGGGACAATGAGCAGTTCTTC. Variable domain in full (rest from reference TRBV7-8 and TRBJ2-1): GAGVSQSPRYKVAKRGQDVALRCDPISGHVSLFWYQQALGQGPEFLTYFQNEAQLDKSGLPSDRFFAERPEGSVSTLKIQRTQQEDSAVYLCASSLVPSGGDNEQFFGPGTRLTVL.

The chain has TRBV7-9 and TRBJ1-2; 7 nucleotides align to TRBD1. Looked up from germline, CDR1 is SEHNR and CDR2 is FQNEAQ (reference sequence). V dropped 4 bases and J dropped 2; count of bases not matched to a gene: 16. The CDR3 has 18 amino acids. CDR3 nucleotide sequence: TGTGCCAGCAGCTCCCACGACCCGACAGGGCCTACGAACTATGGCTACACCTTC. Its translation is CASSSHDPTGPTNYGYTF.

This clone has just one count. CDR3 protein: CASSGDRGRAGELFF. The DNA for the CDR3 is TGTGCCAGCAGCGGAGACAGGGGGCGAGCCGGGGAGCTGTTTTTT. The chain links TRBV9 to TRBJ2-2, with 10 bases identical to TRBD1. CDR1 is SGDLS and CDR2 is YYNGEE in the germline V gene. Trimming removed 3 bases from V and 6 bases from J; junction bases left unmatched: 5. This CDR3 spans 15 amino acids.

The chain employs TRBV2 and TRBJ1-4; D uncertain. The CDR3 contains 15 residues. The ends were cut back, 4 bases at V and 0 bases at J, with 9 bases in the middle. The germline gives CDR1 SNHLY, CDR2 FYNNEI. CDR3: CASSGGRTTNEKLFF. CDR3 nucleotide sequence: TGTGCCAGCAGTGGAGGGCGGACAACTAATGAAAAACTGTTTTTT.

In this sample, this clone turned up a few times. The CDR3, as DNA: TGTGCCAGCAGCTTAGAGGCAGCTAGCTCCTACGAGCAGTACTTC. Residues: CASSLEAASSYEQYF. The J gene is TRBJ2-7, the V gene TRBV11-1, with D hard to call. The V gene lost 1 base and the J gene lost 0 bases, with 10 bases spanning the gap. The CDR3 has 15 residues. The germline V gene has CDR1 SGHAT and CDR2 FQDESV (reference sequence). Supplemented by reference TRBV11-1 and TRBJ2-7, the full variable domain reads EAEVAQSPRYKITEKSQAVAFWCDPISGHATLYWYRQILGQGPELLVQFQDESVVDDSQLPKDRFSAERLKGVDSTLKIQPAELGDSAMYLCASSLEAASSYEQYFGPGTRLTVT.

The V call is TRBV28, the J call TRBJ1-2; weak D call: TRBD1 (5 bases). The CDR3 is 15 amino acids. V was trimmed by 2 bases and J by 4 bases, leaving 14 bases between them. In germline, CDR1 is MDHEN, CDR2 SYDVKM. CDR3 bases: TGTGCCAGCAGTTTACCTCGGGACGAAATCTATGGCTACACCTTC. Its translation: CASSLPRDEIYGYTF.

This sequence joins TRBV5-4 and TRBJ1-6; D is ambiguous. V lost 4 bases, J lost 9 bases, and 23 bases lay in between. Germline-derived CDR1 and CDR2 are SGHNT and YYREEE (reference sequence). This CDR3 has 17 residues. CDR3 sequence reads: CASSAGSQVNGISPLHF. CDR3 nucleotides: TGTGCCAGCAGCGCAGGATCGCAAGTAAACGGAATTTCACCCCTCCACTTT.

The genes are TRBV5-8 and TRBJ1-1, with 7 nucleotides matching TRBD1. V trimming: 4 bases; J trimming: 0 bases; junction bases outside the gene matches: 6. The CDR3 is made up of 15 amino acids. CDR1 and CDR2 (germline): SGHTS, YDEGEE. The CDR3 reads CASSLGQVMNTEAFF. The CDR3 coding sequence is TGTGCCAGCAGCCTTGGACAGGTGATGAACACTGAAGCTTTCTTT.